One and the same sample provided the 2 T cell receptor beta chains below, sequenced in a study of beta chain features in type 1 diabetes (dated by TCRdb to 2017 to 2018). Library preparation employed the immunoSEQ multiplex PCR assay. The entire amount of isolated RNA was reverse transcribed using the High Capacity cDNA Reverse Transcription Kit, so the sequenced TCRB transcripts were expressed ones. In TCRdb, the immuneACCESS table is reduced to in-frame sequences with V and J assigned. These tables do not hold every clone; where another copy was compared, an unresolved V gene accounts for under half, and the others remain unexplained. This sample holds about 180,000 clones; around 13% were observed only once. Approximately 0.62% of the sample is taken by the ten largest. Sequencing was carried out using central memory CD4+ T cells from blood. Receptor source: a woman between 18 and 29 years old in good health.

The rearrangement links TRBV2 to TRBJ1-1; D ambiguous. The CDR3 covers 11 residues. Between the trimmed V and J ends, which lost 6 bases and 9 bases, there was a span of 11 bases. The germline V gene encodes CDR1 SNHLY and CDR2 FYNNEI. The chain's CDR3 is CASREEAKAFF. DNA for the CDR3: TGTGCCAGCAGGGAGGAAGCTAAAGCTTTCTTT.

The CDR3 coding sequence is TGTGCCAGCAGCTTGAGCCAGGGTCGCACCGGGGAGCTGTTTTTT. Translated, it gives CASSLSQGRTGELFF. The chain uses TRBV11-2 and TRBJ2-2; tentative D call: TRBD1 (5 bases). The CDR3 runs 15 residues. V was trimmed by 3 bases and J by 4 bases, leaving 12 bases between them. CDR1 and CDR2 (germline): SGHAT, FQNNGV.